These 17 T cell receptor beta chains originate from one sample sequenced in a study of T cells after yellow fever vaccination. One entry per CDR3 protein results from TCRdb running MiXCR on the 5' RACE reads. The table includes more than 300,000 distinct CDR3 sequences, approximately 4% detected once. The material was PBMCs, obtained 15 days after the yellow fever booster vaccination. These receptors all come from a man aged 18 to 35 who received the YFV17D yellow fever vaccine.

This clonotype was seen at least ten times. The CDR3 loop is CASSRYTGELFF. The CDR3 coding sequence is TGTGCCAGCAGCAGGTACACCGGGGAGCTGTTTTTT. The rearrangement links TRBV9 to TRBJ2-2; D ambiguous. The CDR3 loop spans 12 amino acids. CDR1 is SGDLS, CDR2 YYNGEE, per germline. V was shortened by 4 bases and J by 3 bases, with 4 bases between the two germline ends.

This clonotype was recorded a few times. J is TRBJ1-6 and V is TRBV5-1; D gene uncertain. Germline assignment: CDR1 SGHRS and CDR2 YFSETQ. Deletions cut 4 bases from V and 0 bases from J, with 11 bases between. CDR3 length equals 16 residues. The CDR3 loop is CASSGPGVSYNSPLHF. In DNA form, the CDR3 reads TGCGCCAGCAGCGGGCCAGGAGTCTCCTATAATTCACCCCTCCACTTT.

Ten or more counts support this clonotype. This rearrangement joins TRBV7-2 to TRBJ2-3; D not resolved. V dropped 3 bases and J dropped 1 base, with 8 bases sitting between them. Looked up from germline, CDR1 is SGHTA and CDR2 is FQGNSA. This CDR3 spans 14 amino acids. The CDR3 DNA follows: TGTGCCAGCAGCTTGGGGTGGGGCACAGATACGCAGTATTTT. This encodes CASSLGWGTDTQYF. Full variable domain (remainder filled in from reference TRBV7-2 and TRBJ2-3): GAGVSQSPSNKVTEKGKDVELRCDPISGHTALYWYRQSLGQGLEFLIYFQGNSAPDKSGLPSDRFSAERTGGSVSTLTIQRTQQEDSAVYLCASSLGWGTDTQYFGPGTRLTVL.

V is TRBV6-5 and J is TRBJ2-3, with 8 positions matching TRBD2. V trimming: 0 bases; J trimming: 6 bases; junction bases outside the gene matches: 8. Germline V lookup: CDR1 MNHEY, CDR2 SVGAGI. There are 16 residues in the CDR3. This chain's CDR3 is CASSYSMGPSGDTQYF. The CDR3 DNA sequence: TGTGCCAGCAGTTACTCGATGGGGCCTAGCGGGGATACGCAGTATTTT.

This clonotype was seen a few times. The chain employs TRBV4-1 and TRBJ1-1, with a weak D call TRBD1 (5 bases). Trimming cost V 2 bases and J 8 bases, with 12 bases left between them. This CDR3 is built from 13 residues. Germline V lookup: CDR1 MGHRA, CDR2 YSYEKL. The CDR3 DNA sequence: TGCGCCAGCAGCCAAATAGTTAGACAGGAAGCTTTCTTT. Protein: CASSQIVRQEAFF.

This clonotype was recorded at least ten times. The chain links TRBV27 to TRBJ2-5; 12 bases are a match to TRBD2. The J segment lost 5 bases and the V segment lost 8 bases, leaving 6 bases of the junction unmatched. The CDR3 has 14 amino acids. Germline V lookup: CDR1 MNHEY, CDR2 SMNVEV (reference sequence). The CDR3, as DNA: TGTGCCAGCGGGCTAGCGGGGGGGCTTGAGACCCAGTACTTC. Translating gives CASGLAGGLETQYF.

This clonotype has only a few counts. The chain joins TRBV10-2 to TRBJ2-2, with D unresolved. Trimming stripped 7 bases from V and 2 bases from J, with 14 bases between. This CDR3 contains 15 residues. The germline V gene encodes CDR1 WSHSY and CDR2 SAAADI. The CDR3 DNA is TGCGCCAGCAATCGAGCGCTCCCTAACACCGGGGAGCTGTTTTTT. Its protein is CASNRALPNTGELFF.

This clonotype was picked up many times. The genes are TRBV7-9 and TRBJ1-1; 8 bases are a match to TRBD1. The CDR3 contains 14 residues. The germline V gene has CDR1 SEHNR and CDR2 FQNEAQ (reference sequence). The V segment lost 4 bases and the J segment 6 bases; nucleotides outside the gene matches: 7. The CDR3, as DNA: TGTGCCAGCAGCTCGGGACAGGCAACTCCTGAAGCTTTCTTT. Amino acid sequence: CASSSGQATPEAFF.

This clonotype was counted a few times. The genes are TRBV4-1 and TRBJ1-5; no clear D. The CDR3 covers 15 residues. V was shortened by 0 bases and J by 4 bases, with 10 bases between the two germline ends. Germline loops: CDR1 MGHRA, CDR2 YSYEKL. CDR3 sequence (DNA): TGCGCCAGCAGCCAAGAGCCGCGAGAAAATCAGCCCCAGCATTTT. This codes for CASSQEPRENQPQHF.

V gene TRBV4-3 combines with J gene TRBJ1-1, with 7 bases that match TRBD1. With V trimmed by 0 bases and J by 7 bases, 8 bases remained unmatched. The CDR3 is made up of 15 amino acids. The V gene's germline CDR1 is LGHNA and CDR2 YSLEER. The CDR3 DNA reads as TGCGCCAGCAGCCAAGACCCCCAGGGGGACTTTGAAGCTTTCTTT. Translating gives CASSQDPQGDFEAFF.

The table lists this clonotype with many counts. The V and J genes are TRBV18 and TRBJ2-1; a weak D match, TRBD1 (6 bases). Trimming removed 4 bases from V and 9 bases from J, with 7 bases in between. Germline lookup yields CDR1 KGHSH and CDR2 LQKENI. This CDR3 has 11 residues. The chain's CDR3 is CASSQGVEQFF. The CDR3 coding sequence is TGTGCCAGCTCACAGGGGGTTGAGCAGTTCTTC. Using reference TRBV18 and TRBJ2-1 for the parts outside the CDR3, the full variable domain is NAGVMQNPRHLVRRRGQEARLRCSPMKGHSHVYWYRQLPEEGLKFMVYLQKENIIDESGMPKERFSAEFPKEGPSILRIQQVVRGDSAAYFCASSQGVEQFFGPGTRLTVL.

This clonotype showed up many times. The chain links TRBV7-9 to TRBJ2-1; 11 nucleotides agree with TRBD2. Germline lookup yields CDR1 SEHNR and CDR2 FQNEAQ (reference sequence). Germline trimming cut 3 bases from V and 8 bases from J; bases unmatched to any gene: 6. CDR3 size: 15 residues. CDR3 in amino acids: CASSFSGGAVDEQFF. The CDR3 DNA reads TGTGCCAGCAGCTTTAGCGGGGGGGCGGTCGATGAGCAGTTCTTC.

Only a few counts were recorded for this clonotype. The V call is TRBV12-3 or TRBV12-4, the J call TRBJ1-2, with D perhaps matching TRBD1 (5 bases). Trimming left V 7 bases short and J 4 bases short, with 16 bases between. The CDR3 has 14 amino acids. The CDR3 loop is CASTLQALSYGYTF. In DNA form, the CDR3 reads TGTGCCAGCACCTTACAGGCGCTCTCCTATGGCTACACCTTC.

This clonotype was observed at least ten times. This chain links TRBV28 with TRBJ1-1; D is unclear. The CDR3 covers 12 residues. V dropped 3 bases and J dropped 11 bases, with 13 bases sitting between them. The germline gives CDR1 MDHEN, CDR2 SYDVKM. CDR3 sequence reads: CASSFVSRVAFF. The CDR3 DNA sequence: TGTGCCAGCAGTTTTGTGAGCCGCGTGGCTTTCTTT.

There are a few counts of this clonotype. The chain recombines TRBV7-2 with TRBJ2-7; possibly TRBD1 for D (6 bases). Between the trimmed V and J ends, which lost 2 bases and 6 bases, there was a span of 14 bases. CDR3 length equals 14 residues. In germline, CDR1 is SGHTA, CDR2 FQGNSA. In nucleotides, the CDR3 is TGTGCCAGCAGCTTAAGGTCAGAGGGGGTCGAGCAGTACTTC. Translated, it gives CASSLRSEGVEQYF.

This clonotype was observed a handful of times. The chain joins TRBV19 to TRBJ2-3; 8 bases agree with TRBD2. V dropped 3 bases and J dropped 0; count of bases not matched to a gene: 5. Looked up from germline, CDR1 is LNHDA and CDR2 is SQIVND (reference sequence). This CDR3 spans 16 amino acids. CDR3 sequence reads: CASSMTGGPSTDTQYF. The CDR3 nucleotides read TGTGCCAGTAGTATGACGGGGGGGCCTAGCACAGATACGCAGTATTTT.

V gene TRBV20-1 combines with J gene TRBJ2-3; D not resolved. Deletions cut 6 bases from V and 2 bases from J, with 9 bases between. This CDR3 spans 12 amino acids. Germline values: CDR1 DFQATT, CDR2 SNEGSKA (reference sequence). The CDR3 loop is CSAIIHTDTQYF. In nucleotides, the CDR3 is TGCAGTGCCATCATCCACACAGATACGCAGTATTTT.